Each of the 26 T cell receptor beta chains below was sequenced from the same sample in a study of human versus mouse CDR3 diversity and MHC coevolution. Repertoires were generated with immunoSEQ multiplex PCR, while TCRdb's copy carries only in-frame clones and drops some. The repertoire includes about 83,000 clones, 85% to 95% of them detected once, and about 0.15% sits in the top ten. Specimen: naive CD4+ T cells from blood. Subset denoted: CD45RO-negative CD62L-positive naive CD4 T cells. The source of these receptors is a person aged 30 to 69 in good health.

The rearrangement uses TRBV27 and TRBJ2-3; 8 positions agree with TRBD2. This CDR3 has 15 amino acids. Germline V gives CDR1 MNHEY, CDR2 SMNVEV (reference sequence). After removal of 5 bases from V and 1 base from J, the junction contained 5 bases not matched to a gene. The CDR3, as DNA: TGTGCCAGCAGTAAACCGGGACTAGGCACAGATACGCAGTATTTT. Residues: CASSKPGLGTDTQYF.

This chain uses TRBV6-1 with TRBJ1-2; 7 bases agree with TRBD1. The CDR3 runs to 14 residues. Germline trimming cut 5 bases from V and 0 bases from J; bases unmatched to any gene: 3. Germline lookup yields CDR1 MNHNS and CDR2 SASEGT. CDR3 sequence reads: CASSRQGANYGYTF. The CDR3 nucleotides are TGTGCCAGCAGTCGACAGGGAGCTAACTATGGCTACACCTTC.

V gene TRBV2 combines with J gene TRBJ1-1, with D tentatively TRBD1 (6 bases). With 6 bases removed from V and 0 bases from J, the gap between germline ends came to 11 bases. Germline-derived CDR1 and CDR2 are SNHLY and FYNNEI. The CDR3 has 14 amino acids. The CDR3 DNA follows: TGTGCCAGCAGGTCGGACAGCGTGAACACTGAAGCTTTCTTT. This sequence encodes CASRSDSVNTEAFF.

This clone was picked up one time. V gene TRBV6-5 combines with J gene TRBJ2-7; the match to TRBD1 covers 9 bases. Germline assignment: CDR1 MNHEY and CDR2 SVGAGI. V lost 2 bases, J lost 4 bases, and 9 bases stayed unmatched. The CDR3 loop spans 16 amino acids. The CDR3 reads CASSYAPGQGKYEQYF. CDR3 nucleotides: TGTGCCAGCAGTTACGCACCGGGACAGGGAAAATACGAGCAGTACTTC.

This chain connects TRBV27 to TRBJ1-2; a possible D gene is TRBD1 (6 bases). Trimming removed 4 bases at V and 8 bases at J, with 20 bases between. CDR1 is MNHEY, CDR2 SMNVEV, per germline (reference sequence). The CDR3 covers 15 residues. The CDR3 here is CASSSRDNPLRGYTF. The CDR3 DNA reads as TGTGCCAGCAGTTCCCGGGACAACCCTTTAAGAGGCTACACCTTC.

V and J are TRBV7-6 and TRBJ2-7, with TRBD1 identical over 12 bases. This CDR3 has 17 residues. The V and J ends lost 1 base and 5 bases, in that order; junction bases with no gene match: 9. CDR1 and CDR2 from the germline V gene are SGHVS and FNYEAQ. The CDR3 region has the DNA TGTGCCAGCAGCTTAGGGCTAAGGGACAGGGGGCGGAACGAGCAGTACTTC. Translated: CASSLGLRDRGRNEQYF.

The CDR3 nucleotides are TGTGCCAGTAGTATTGGCCGAGGATCCAACACCGGGGAGCTGTTTTTT. It is translated as CASSIGRGSNTGELFF. The rearrangement joins TRBV19 to TRBJ2-2; D is ambiguous. Germline CDR1 LNHDA, CDR2 SQIVND (reference sequence). With 3 bases removed from V and 2 bases from J, the gap between germline ends came to 13 bases. This CDR3 has 16 amino acids. Together with reference TRBV19 and TRBJ2-2, the CDR3 gives the full variable domain: DGGITQSPKYLFRKEGQNVTLSCEQNLNHDAMYWYRQDPGQGLRLIYYSQIVNDFQKGDIAEGYSVSREKKESFPLTVTSAQKNPTAFYLCASSIGRGSNTGELFFGEGSRLTVL.

The chain recombines TRBV7-9 with TRBJ2-1, with D maybe TRBD2 (7 bases). This CDR3 is 15 amino acids long. CDR1 SEHNR and CDR2 FQNEAQ come from the germline V gene (reference sequence). Trimming took 5 bases from V and 5 from J, leaving 16 bases between them. The CDR3 nucleotides read TGTGCCAGCAGCCGTACACGGGGGGCAGACAATGAGCAGTTCTTC. It yields the protein CASSRTRGADNEQFF.

The chain couples TRBV6-5 to TRBJ2-2, with D unclear. Germline V gives CDR1 MNHEY, CDR2 SVGAGI. The CDR3 loop spans 12 amino acids. Trimming removed 6 bases from V and 6 bases from J, with 8 bases in between. The CDR3 nucleotides are TGTGCCAGCAGACCTGGCTCCGGGGAGCTGTTTTTT. Protein: CASRPGSGELFF.

V usage is TRBV14 and J usage is TRBJ2-7; 9 bases agree with TRBD2. CDR1 is SGHDN, CDR2 FVKESK, per germline. V shed 4 bases and J 7 bases; nucleotides not matched to a gene: 14. The CDR3 covers 16 residues. The DNA of the CDR3 is TGTGCCAGCAGCCTAGAAATGGCGGGAGGGGCTCCAGAGCAGTACTTC. It is translated as CASSLEMAGGAPEQYF.

V and J are TRBV6-5 and TRBJ1-6, with D maybe TRBD1 (5 bases). V gave up 4 bases and J gave up 6 bases, with 13 bases separating them. The germline gives CDR1 MNHEY, CDR2 SVGAGI. CDR3 length: 15 amino acids. In nucleotides, the CDR3 is TGTGCCAGCAGTTTCGGGGGGGTTGTTAATTCACCCCTCCACTTT. Its translation is CASSFGGVVNSPLHF.

The chain employs TRBV4-1 and TRBJ1-2; 7 bases line up with TRBD1. The junction had 8 bases not matched to a gene; V was cut back by 0 bases and J by 7 bases. There are 15 residues in the CDR3. CDR1 is MGHRA and CDR2 is YSYEKL in the germline V gene. CDR3 amino acids: CASSQEGTVLGGYTF. The DNA of the CDR3 is TGCGCCAGCAGCCAAGAGGGGACAGTCTTGGGTGGCTACACCTTC.

V gene TRBV19 combines with J gene TRBJ2-1; D perhaps matches TRBD1 (6 bases). Germline V gene lookup returns CDR1 LNHDA and CDR2 SQIVND (reference sequence). Trimming took 7 bases from V and 3 from J, leaving 19 bases between them. The CDR3 is 16 residues long. CDR3 sequence (DNA): TGTGCCAGTAAACCCAGACAGGCAGATCTCTACAATGAGCAGTTCTTC. It encodes CASKPRQADLYNEQFF.

A word on this clone: One end of the junction fails to match germline, which may point to a read error. This chain joins TRBV4-2 and TRBJ1-1; a weak D match, TRBD1 (6 bases). This CDR3 comprises 15 residues. In germline, CDR1 is LGHNA, CDR2 YNFKEQ. Here the CDR3 DNA reads TGTGCCAGCAGACAAGTGGGGGGGGCCGTCCCTGAAGCTTTCTTT. Encoded protein: CASRQVGGAVPEAFF.

The CDR3 is CASSQGPGQGGGYTF. CDR3 nucleotides: TGCGCCAGCAGCCAAGGCCCGGGACAGGGGGGTGGCTACACCTTC. This chain connects TRBV4-1 to TRBJ1-2; TRBD1 aligns across 11 bases. Trimming removed 1 base from V and 7 bases from J; junction bases left unmatched: 5. The CDR3 runs 15 residues. From germline, CDR1 is MGHRA and CDR2 YSYEKL.

The chain is built from TRBV27 and TRBJ2-7; TRBD1 aligns across 8 bases. Germline lookup yields CDR1 MNHEY and CDR2 SMNVEV (reference sequence). The V gene end was trimmed by 6 bases and the J gene end by 6 bases; junction bases not matched to a gene: 7. There are 13 residues in the CDR3. CDR3 sequence: CASSLDRGSEQYF. The CDR3 region has the DNA TGTGCCAGCAGCCTAGACAGGGGAAGCGAGCAGTACTTC.

The rearrangement joins TRBV7-9 to TRBJ2-2, with a tentative D call TRBD1 (6 bases). V was trimmed by 2 bases and J by 1 base, leaving 8 bases between them. The CDR3 spans 15 residues. Looked up from germline, CDR1 is SEHNR and CDR2 is FQNEAQ (reference sequence). The CDR3 reads CASSLKGQNTGELFF. CDR3 in DNA: TGTGCCAGCAGCTTAAAGGGACAGAACACCGGGGAGCTGTTTTTT.

CDR3 coding DNA: TGTGCCAGCTCACCATCGGAGGGGATTAACTATGGCTACACCTTC. It encodes CASSPSEGINYGYTF. The rearrangement uses TRBV18 and TRBJ1-2, with a possible D match to TRBD1 (5 bases). Trimming left V 2 bases short and J 1 base short, with 11 bases between. CDR1 is KGHSH and CDR2 is LQKENI in the germline V gene. There are 15 residues in the CDR3.

The chain is built from TRBV9 and TRBJ1-2, with 7 bases matching TRBD1. Germline CDR1 and CDR2: SGDLS and YYNGEE. Trimming at V came to 0 bases and at J to 0 bases, leaving 14 bases not matched to a gene. CDR3 length equals 19 residues. CDR3 DNA sequence: TGTGCCAGCAGCGTAGGGTCAGGGGGACCGACACGAGCTAACTATGGCTACACCTTC. Protein sequence: CASSVGSGGPTRANYGYTF.

This chain connects TRBV6-1 to TRBJ2-3, with D uncertain. Germline V gives CDR1 MNHNS, CDR2 SASEGT. This CDR3 region has 12 residues. Trimming stripped 7 bases from V and 2 bases from J, with 7 bases between. The CDR3 DNA reads as TGTGCCAGCAAGAGTACCACAGATACGCAGTATTTT. It encodes CASKSTTDTQYF.

The chain is built from TRBV4-1 and TRBJ2-1; TRBD2 might be the D (5 bases). V lost 1 base and J 9 bases, leaving 13 bases between the germline ends. CDR1 and CDR2 from the germline V gene are MGHRA and YSYEKL. CDR3 length: 14 residues. The CDR3 here is CASSQALDVGEQFF. CDR3 nucleotides: TGCGCCAGCAGCCAAGCACTAGACGTGGGTGAGCAGTTCTTC.

In regard to this clone: Compared with germline, one end of the junction differs, possibly owing to a read error. The rearrangement joins TRBV19 to TRBJ2-7; TRBD1 matches 8 bases. Germline V CDR1 and CDR2: LNHDA, SQIVND (reference sequence). This CDR3 is built from 16 residues. CDR3 in amino acids: CASSVDTGTGGYEQYF. CDR3 DNA sequence: TGTGCCAGTAGTGTAGATACCGGGACAGGCGGCTACGAGCAGTACTTC.

The chain joins TRBV10-3 to TRBJ1-1, with 9 bases fitting TRBD1. Germline V lookup: CDR1 ENHRY, CDR2 SYGVKD. V was pared by 10 bases and J by 3 bases, with 18 bases of the junction left unmatched. The CDR3 is made up of 17 amino acids. CDR3 coding DNA: TGTGCCACCCTTCTCCGGGACAGGGAAGTTGGCGACACTGAAGCTTTCTTT. Translation gives CATLLRDREVGDTEAFF.

This chain links TRBV6-5 with TRBJ2-1; 10 positions match TRBD2. Germline assignment: CDR1 MNHEY and CDR2 SVGAGI. V gave up 11 bases and J gave up 7 bases; unmatched junction bases: 11. CDR3 length: 14 residues. The CDR3 region has the DNA TGTGCCGCAAACCTAGCGGGAGTACCAAATGAGCAGTTCTTC. It codes for CAANLAGVPNEQFF.

The chain combines TRBV4-1 with TRBJ2-6, with D perhaps TRBD2 (5 bases). Trimming removed 1 base from V and 7 bases from J, with 11 bases in between. The V gene's germline CDR1 is MGHRA and CDR2 YSYEKL. The CDR3 extends over 15 amino acids. Here the CDR3 reads CASSQAGGGANVLTF. CDR3 DNA: TGCGCCAGCAGCCAAGCGGGTGGAGGAGCCAACGTCCTGACTTTC.

The gene calls are TRBV20-1 and TRBJ2-1; 7 bases line up with TRBD1. V gave up 6 bases and J gave up 7 bases; unmatched junction bases: 3. The CDR3 totals 11 residues. Germline CDR1 is DFQATT and CDR2 is SNEGSKA (reference sequence). The CDR3 nucleotides are TGCAGTGCCCACAGGGGTAATGAGCAGTTCTTC. The encoded protein is CSAHRGNEQFF.